Each of the 21 T cell receptor beta chains below was sequenced from the same sample in a study of CD8 T cells in ankylosing spondylitis (dated by TCRdb to about 2017). Libraries were made using 5' RACE. Sequencer: Illumina HiSeq 2500. The public reads were quality trimmed at Q25 with fastp and then assembled into clones with MiXCR by TCRdb, keeping productive beta chains. Entries that share a CDR3 protein sequence are merged under the most common genes and DNA. Recorded for this sample are roughly 120,000 distinct CDR3 sequences; roughly 15% of them occurred a single time. Of the sample, around 3% is held by the ten largest clones. The sequenced sample was blood, either unsorted or a sorted T cell fraction (not recorded which). These receptors were obtained from a female donor with ankylosing spondylitis or in good health (not recorded which).

As to this clonotype: This clone may be a read error of a much larger clone one base away. The J gene is TRBJ2-1, the V gene TRBV7-2; the D gene could be TRBD1 or TRBD2 (5 bases each). V shed 5 bases and J shed 8 bases, with 13 bases lying between them. CDR3 length: 13 residues. The germline CDR1 and CDR2 sequences are SGHTA and FQGNSA. In DNA, the CDR3 is TGTGCCAGCAGCATACGGGACCGGGATGAGCAGTTCTTC. Encoded protein: CASSIRDRDEQFF.

This clonotype was seen repeatedly, ten times or more. The chain joins TRBV27 to TRBJ2-1; 7 nucleotides agree with TRBD2. V was clipped by 6 bases and J by 4 bases; unmatched bases: 6. The germline gives CDR1 MNHEY, CDR2 SMNVEV (reference sequence). This CDR3 is built from 14 residues. CDR3 loop: CASRRTSSYNEQFF. CDR3 DNA: TGTGCCAGCAGAAGGACTAGTTCGTACAATGAGCAGTTCTTC.

CDR3 region: CASSKDGTSGRILYTQYF. Here the CDR3 DNA reads TGTGCCAGCAGCAAAGATGGGACTAGCGGGAGGATCTTATACACGCAGTATTTT. V and J are TRBV21-1 and TRBJ2-3; TRBD2, the table's D call, was not compared with the DNA. TRBV21-1 is a recognized pseudogene. This CDR3 is 18 amino acids long.

This clonotype has a handful of counts. V and J are TRBV27 and TRBJ1-1; D ambiguous. The V end was cut by 0 bases, the J end by 2 bases, with 7 bases between. The germline CDR1 and CDR2 sequences are MNHEY and SMNVEV (reference sequence). The CDR3 contains 14 residues. CDR3 DNA sequence: TGTGCCAGCAGTTTATCGGGCCAAAACACTGAAGCTTTCTTT. Translation gives CASSLSGQNTEAFF.

A word on this clonotype: A read error may account for a junction end that differs from germline. DNA of the CDR3: TGTGCCACCAGCAGAGATCTAGCGGGGGGGAACAGTCAGTACTTC. It translates to CATSRDLAGGNSQYF. The chain uses TRBV15 and TRBJ2-4; 12 nucleotides line up with TRBD2. CDR3 length equals 15 residues. Germline V gives CDR1 LNHNV, CDR2 YYDKDF (reference sequence).

This clonotype was found a few times. This chain uses TRBV5-4 with TRBJ2-2; D is possibly TRBD2 (6 bases). The V gene's germline CDR1 is SGHNT and CDR2 YYREEE (reference sequence). This CDR3 has 14 amino acids. V gave up 4 bases and J gave up 7 bases, with 14 bases separating them. The CDR3 reads CASSPAGRGGELFF. DNA of the CDR3: TGTGCCAGCAGCCCAGCTGGGCGGGGCGGGGAGCTGTTTTTT.

This clonotype was observed many times. This chain links TRBV6-2 or TRBV6-3 with TRBJ2-2; D unclear. This CDR3 comprises 13 residues. CDR1 MNHEY and CDR2 SVGEGT come from the germline V gene. Trimming stripped 6 bases from V and 3 bases from J, with 8 bases between. CDR3 in amino acids: CASSPTHTGELFF. DNA of the CDR3: TGTGCCAGCAGCCCAACCCACACCGGGGAGCTGTTTTTT.

The chain is built from TRBV12-3 or TRBV12-4 and TRBJ2-3; no clear D gene. This CDR3 comprises 15 residues. With 6 bases removed from V and 0 bases from J, the gap between germline ends came to 13 bases. The CDR3 sequence is CASRVQPLSTDTQYF. CDR3 in DNA: TGTGCCAGCAGGGTGCAGCCACTTAGCACAGATACGCAGTATTTT.

This clonotype showed up just a few times. The chain joins TRBV11-2 to TRBJ2-5, with 11 bases identical to TRBD2. Per germline, CDR1 SGHAT and CDR2 FQNNGV. CDR3 length: 17 amino acids. V shed 1 base, J shed 5 bases, and the junction held 9 bases outside the gene matches. The CDR3 bases are TGTGCCAGCAGCTTAGTGGGGCTAGCGGGGGGCGGGGAGACCCAGTACTTC. Translation gives CASSLVGLAGGGETQYF.

This clonotype was observed at least ten times. The chain joins TRBV10-3 to TRBJ2-1; D is perhaps TRBD2 (5 bases). The CDR3 is 13 amino acids. In germline, CDR1 is ENHRY, CDR2 SYGVKD. Trimming took 6 bases from V and 9 from J, leaving 15 bases between them. This CDR3 is CAIRLGGEGEQFF. The CDR3 coding sequence is TGTGCCATCAGACTAGGCGGCGAGGGTGAGCAGTTCTTC.

V usage is TRBV7-8 and J usage is TRBJ1-5; no definite D call. Germline-derived CDR1 and CDR2 are SGHVS and FQNEAQ. Trimming took off 3 bases at V and 4 bases at J, with 7 bases between the two ends. The CDR3 spans 13 residues. The CDR3 sequence is CASSFDPNQPQHF. The DNA for the CDR3 is TGTGCCAGCAGCTTCGACCCTAATCAGCCCCAGCATTTT.

This clonotype was counted at least ten times. The V gene is TRBV29-1, the J gene TRBJ2-5; possibly TRBD1 or TRBD2 for D (5 bases each). Germline V gives CDR1 SQVTM, CDR2 ANQGSEA. V was clipped by 7 bases and J by 1 base, with 19 bases between them. The CDR3 has 15 residues. CDR3 in amino acids: CSGGTYTYFQETQYF. The CDR3 coding sequence is TGCAGCGGGGGGACGTACACCTATTTCCAAGAGACCCAGTACTTC.

This clonotype was seen at least ten times. The rearrangement uses TRBV20-1 and TRBJ2-5, with 11 bases identical to TRBD2. The CDR3 is 11 residues long. The germline CDR1 and CDR2 sequences are DFQATT and SNEGSKA (reference sequence). Trimming cost V 6 bases and J 7 bases; bases outside gene matches: 1. The CDR3 sequence is CSAGTSGTQYF. Written as DNA, the CDR3 is TGCAGTGCGGGGACTAGCGGGACCCAGTACTTC.

This clonotype was recorded many times. The chain joins TRBV24-1 to TRBJ1-1, with D possibly being TRBD1 (5 bases). V was clipped by 8 bases and J by 2 bases, with 11 bases between them. The V gene's germline CDR1 is KGHDR and CDR2 SFDVKD. The CDR3 runs to 13 residues. The chain's CDR3 is CATTQGLNTEAFF. DNA of the CDR3: TGTGCCACCACCCAGGGATTAAACACTGAAGCTTTCTTT.

This clonotype was detected a few times. The chain is built from TRBV28 and TRBJ2-2, with TRBD1 matching over 8 bases. Looked up from germline, CDR1 is MDHEN and CDR2 is SYDVKM. Unmatched junction bases numbered 7, after V lost 8 bases and J lost 5 bases. The CDR3 consists of 14 residues. DNA for the CDR3: TGTGCCAGCGTCCGACAGGGGTCAACCGGGGAGCTGTTTTTT. Its protein is CASVRQGSTGELFF.

In its sample, this clonotype was seen many times. The chain has TRBV7-9 and TRBJ2-3; D might be TRBD1 (6 bases). The germline gives CDR1 SEHNR, CDR2 FQNEAQ (reference sequence). The CDR3 covers 15 residues. Trimming cost V 4 bases and J 1 base, with 12 bases left between them. The CDR3 spells CASSSGTYGTDTQYF. CDR3 DNA: TGTGCCAGCAGCTCGGGGACATACGGCACAGATACGCAGTATTTT.

This clonotype was found many times. The V call is TRBV5-1, the J call TRBJ2-3, with 7 nucleotides matching TRBD2. V dropped 4 bases and J dropped 0; count of bases not matched to a gene: 5. This CDR3 has 15 residues. The germline V gene encodes CDR1 SGHRS and CDR2 YFSETQ. The CDR3 spells CASSPPGGSTDTQYF. The CDR3 DNA is TGCGCCAGCAGCCCTCCCGGGGGGAGCACAGATACGCAGTATTTT.

This clonotype was detected only a few times. This rearrangement joins TRBV28 to TRBJ2-1, with D tentatively TRBD1 (6 bases). The CDR3 totals 14 residues. V lost 8 bases and J lost 1, with 12 bases in between. The germline gives CDR1 MDHEN, CDR2 SYDVKM. CDR3 coding DNA: TGTGCCAGCTTGACAGGTCTTTCCTACAATGAGCAGTTCTTC. Translated: CASLTGLSYNEQFF.

This clonotype was observed many times. This chain uses TRBV20-1 with TRBJ2-1, with D maybe TRBD2 (6 bases). V was pared by 4 bases and J by 6 bases, with 19 bases between. The CDR3 is 15 amino acids. In germline, CDR1 is DFQATT, CDR2 SNEGSKA (reference sequence). DNA of the CDR3: TGCAGTGCTACTCCTATTGGGGAGACTAGCAATGAGCAGTTCTTC. Its translation: CSATPIGETSNEQFF.

This clonotype was counted many times. The chain employs TRBV20-1 and TRBJ2-2, with TRBD2 identical over 7 bases. Germline assignment: CDR1 DFQATT and CDR2 SNEGSKA (reference sequence). The CDR3 length is 14 residues. V lost 5 bases and J lost 7; bases outside the gene matches: 10. The CDR3 spells CSASTSLSGGELFF. CDR3 DNA sequence: TGCAGTGCTTCGACTAGCCTCTCGGGCGGGGAGCTGTTTTTT.

This clonotype was picked up many times. The chain has TRBV20-1 and TRBJ2-7; 7 bases align to TRBD2. The CDR3 is 14 amino acids. V lost 4 bases, J lost 2 bases, and 8 bases stayed unmatched. The germline V gene has CDR1 DFQATT and CDR2 SNEGSKA (reference sequence). The CDR3 bases are TGCAGTGCTATACTCACGGGAGGCGCCTACGAGCAGTACTTC. This translates into CSAILTGGAYEQYF.